This note documents a single TCR beta chain sequence. A multiplex PCR was run with 60 Vbeta primers and 13 Jbeta primers. Clones were read by immunoSEQ multiplex PCR, and TCRdb kept only the in-frame ones, dropping some. The repertoire consists of about 180,000 clones, with around 80% occurring once and the leading ten covering approximately 0.47%. Germline lookup yields CDR1 SGHDN and CDR2 FVKESK. V gave up 1 base and J gave up 5 bases, with 8 bases separating them. This CDR3 comprises 13 residues. The data were taken from a study of cytomegalovirus exposure and HLA in healthy donors. The clonotype comes from a woman between 50 and 59 years old in good health and CMV-seronegative. This sequence joins TRBV14 and TRBJ2-5, with D hard to call. Material: PBMCs. CDR3 DNA sequence: TGTGCCAGCAGCCAAGCACTTTGGGAGACCCAGTACTTC. It is translated as CASSQALWETQYF.